These 14 T cell receptor beta chains were sequenced from one sample in a study of T-cell reconstitution after alpha-beta-depleted transplantation in children. Unique molecular identifiers were used to barcode this TCRbeta library. A single record per CDR3 protein comes from TCRdb applying MiXCR to the PCR reads. The sample records roughly 790,000 distinct CDR3 sequences, about 16% being singletons. The input for sequencing was PBMCs, mostly from graft donor cells, taken 360 days after TCRalphabeta/CD19-depleted stem cell transplant. These receptor sequences come from a male patient younger than 18 who had a stem cell transplant for acute lymphoblastic leukemia, so the T cells may come from the graft donor.

The rearrangement links TRBV5-6 to TRBJ2-5; D not resolved. V was cut by 4 bases and J by 4 bases, with 14 bases left in between. The CDR3 is 14 residues long. The germline gives CDR1 SGHDT, CDR2 YYEEEE. In DNA form, the CDR3 reads TGTGCCAGCAGCGCCCAGAATTGGGGAGAGACCCAGTACTTC. This sequence encodes CASSAQNWGETQYF.

The chain recombines TRBV14 with TRBJ2-4, with unresolved D. V was shortened by 0 bases and J by 0 bases, with 6 bases between the two germline ends. Germline V CDR1 and CDR2: SGHDN, FVKESK. The CDR3 covers 15 residues. CDR3 nucleotide sequence: TGTGCCAGCAGCCAAGAGGAACTAGCCAAAAACATTCAGTACTTC. It encodes CASSQEELAKNIQYF.

This clonotype was picked up a small number of times. J is TRBJ2-1 and V is TRBV28, with TRBD2 matching 11 bases. This CDR3 has 16 residues. In germline, CDR1 is MDHEN, CDR2 SYDVKM. Trimming took 3 bases from V and 5 from J; bases not matched to a gene: 6. The CDR3 DNA sequence: TGTGCCAGCAGTTTTTTGGCTAGCGGGAGGAACAATGAGCAGTTCTTC. It encodes CASSFLASGRNNEQFF.

This clonotype was seen at least ten times. The chain links TRBV3-1 to TRBJ1-3; D remains unclear. Trimming removed 1 base at V and 4 bases at J, with 14 bases between. CDR3 length: 16 residues. From germline, CDR1 is LGHDT and CDR2 YNNKEL (reference sequence). The CDR3 sequence: CASSQVGTPLGNTIYF. The CDR3 nucleotides are TGTGCCAGCAGCCAAGTTGGTACCCCTCTGGGAAACACCATATATTTT.

V is TRBV19 and J is TRBJ2-1, with 12 bases that match TRBD2. Germline V gene data show CDR1 as LNHDA and CDR2 as SQIVND (reference sequence). Trimming took 5 bases from V and 4 from J; bases not matched to a gene: 9. This CDR3 is built from 17 residues. CDR3 nucleotides: TGTGCCAGTAGTCCGACTAGCGGGAGTTTTGTATACAATGAGCAGTTCTTC. Amino acids: CASSPTSGSFVYNEQFF.

The V and J genes are TRBV6-2 or TRBV6-3 and TRBJ2-3; D gene ambiguous. The CDR3 has 15 amino acids. Between the trimmed V and J ends, which lost 0 bases and 2 bases, there was a span of 9 bases. Germline V gene lookup returns CDR1 MNHEY and CDR2 SVGEGT. CDR3 DNA sequence: TGTGCCAGCAGTTACTCGGGCGGCTTCACAGATACGCAGTATTTT. Translating gives CASSYSGGFTDTQYF.

This clonotype occurred many times. V usage is TRBV5-1 and J usage is TRBJ2-7; D is possibly TRBD2 (7 bases). CDR1 is SGHRS and CDR2 is YFSETQ in the germline V gene. V lost 0 bases, J lost 2 bases, and 12 bases lay in between. CDR3 size: 15 residues. CDR3 loop: CASSLAGGPTYEQYF. The DNA for the CDR3 is TGCGCCAGCAGCTTGGCCGGGGGGCCCACCTACGAGCAGTACTTC.

The J gene is TRBJ2-7, the V gene TRBV5-1, with 7 bases aligning to TRBD1. V dropped 7 bases and J dropped 4; count of bases not matched to a gene: 14. Germline V CDR1 and CDR2: SGHRS, YFSETQ. This CDR3 is built from 15 residues. CDR3 DNA: TGCGCCAGCGCGGTCACCGGGACAGATCTATACGAGCAGTACTTC. Its translation is CASAVTGTDLYEQYF.

J is TRBJ2-3 and V is TRBV5-1, with 9 bases lining up with TRBD1. The CDR3 contains 14 residues. Germline CDR1 reads SGHRS; CDR2 reads YFSETQ. With 4 bases clipped from V and 3 bases from J, the junction kept 3 bases outside the gene matches. The CDR3 loop is CASSHGTGTDTQYF. CDR3 nucleotide sequence: TGCGCCAGCAGCCATGGGACAGGGACAGATACGCAGTATTTT.

The chain combines TRBV7-6 with TRBJ2-1; the match to TRBD2 covers 8 bases. The CDR3 extends over 17 amino acids. Germline CDR1 is SGHVS and CDR2 is FNYEAQ. V lost 3 bases and J lost 7; bases outside the gene matches: 14. CDR3 nucleotides: TGTGCCAGCAGCTTTTCCGGGACTAGGGGGGGTAGGAATGAGCAGTTCTTC. Amino acid sequence: CASSFSGTRGGRNEQFF. Using reference TRBV7-6 and TRBJ2-1 for the parts outside the CDR3, the full variable domain is GAGVSQSPRYKVTKRGQDVALRCDPISGHVSLYWYRQALGQGPEFLTYFNYEAQQDKSGLPNDRFSAERPEGSISTLTIQRTEQRDSAMYRCASSFSGTRGGRNEQFFGPGTRLTVL.

This clonotype was observed a few times. The chain couples TRBV12-3 or TRBV12-4 to TRBJ2-3; a weak D match, TRBD1 (6 bases). This CDR3 contains 17 residues. V was shortened by 5 bases and J by 1 base, with 19 bases between the two germline ends. Written as DNA, the CDR3 is TGTGCCAGCAGTCCGAGTGGGGCAGGGGCCCGCACAGATACGCAGTATTTT. Translated: CASSPSGAGARTDTQYF.

The chain is built from TRBV7-8 and TRBJ2-7, with unresolved D. The germline V gene has CDR1 SGHVS and CDR2 FQNEAQ. Trimming pared 0 bases from V and 2 bases from J, leaving 11 bases between. The CDR3 has 15 amino acids. The CDR3 region is CASSLARQRAYEQYF. The CDR3 nucleotides read TGTGCCAGCAGCTTAGCGCGGCAGCGTGCCTACGAGCAGTACTTC.

This clonotype was counted a few times. The V and J genes are TRBV24-1 and TRBJ2-5; tentatively, D is TRBD2 (6 bases). This CDR3 has 15 amino acids. Between the trimmed V and J ends, which lost 5 bases and 5 bases, there was a span of 17 bases. Germline CDR1 and CDR2: KGHDR and SFDVKD. The chain's CDR3 is CATSGGGMSGETQYF. The CDR3 nucleotides are TGTGCCACCAGTGGTGGAGGAATGAGCGGGGAGACCCAGTACTTC.

The table lists this clonotype with a count of one. V and J are TRBV12-3 or TRBV12-4 and TRBJ2-2, with a weak D call TRBD2 (7 bases). This CDR3 has 14 amino acids. V was pared by 8 bases and J by 7 bases, with 17 bases between. The CDR3 region is CASCGGSVGGELFF. In nucleotides, the CDR3 is TGTGCCAGCTGCGGGGGCAGCGTAGGCGGGGAGCTGTTTTTT.